This TCR beta chain was recovered during a study of blood T cell repertoires in COVID-19. Study-wide context: Samples taken during acute and convalescent COVID-19 were collected in the United States, Italy and Spain. Nucleic acid was either cDNA or gDNA, and it came from T cells, B-cell-depleted T cells, or PBMCs.

CDR1 and CDR2 from the germline V gene are KGHDR and SFDVKD. V lost 3 bases to trimming and J lost 6 bases, with 14 bases between them. The CDR3 consists of 14 residues. Original handling: Cell counts per sample came from amplifying reference gene primers. Repertoires were generated with immunoSEQ multiplex PCR, while TCRdb's copy carries only in-frame clones and drops some. The DNA was the basis for D and trimming; V, J and clone size are from that table. The data show around 130,000 clones, 80% to 90% seen once. The sequenced sample was peripheral blood. This clonotype was sampled from a man between 65 and 85 years old with active or convalescent COVID-19. The chain employs TRBV24-1 and TRBJ2-7; possible D gene TRBD2, 6 bases. The CDR3 region has the DNA TGTGCCACCAGTGATCCGGTGGAGGGCGGCGAGCAGTACTTC. Translation: CATSDPVEGGEQYF.